Below are 5 T cell receptor beta chains sequenced from a single sample in a study of T cell responses to AZD1222 COVID-19 vaccine. Sequenced by immunoSEQ multiplex PCR; TCRdb stores in-frame clones only, minus some. The sample includes about 100,000 clones, 70% to 90% of them seen just once. The sequenced sample was peripheral blood, obtained on day 0 of MenACWY control vaccination. These receptors originate from an adult in good health.

The rearrangement joins TRBV10-3 to TRBJ2-3; 7 bases line up with TRBD1. V gave up 10 bases and J gave up 2 bases; unmatched junction bases: 12. CDR3 length: 15 amino acids. CDR1 is ENHRY, CDR2 SYGVKD, per germline. The CDR3 spells CATVRQGLVTDTQYF. The CDR3 DNA follows: TGTGCCACCGTCCGACAGGGATTAGTCACAGATACGCAGTATTTT.

The chain uses TRBV18 and TRBJ1-5; 7 nucleotides line up with TRBD1. The germline V gene encodes CDR1 KGHSH and CDR2 LQKENI. The CDR3 has 13 residues. The ends lost 6 bases at V and 6 bases at J; junction bases unmatched: 5. CDR3 loop: CASSTGAAQPQHF. DNA of the CDR3: TGTGCCAGCTCCACAGGGGCCGCTCAGCCCCAGCATTTT.

The chain has TRBV28 and TRBJ2-1, with D perhaps TRBD1 or TRBD2 (5 bases each). Germline V gives CDR1 MDHEN, CDR2 SYDVKM. The CDR3 has 15 residues. V was trimmed by 7 bases and J by 0 bases, leaving 13 bases between them. CDR3 coding DNA: TGTGCCAGCACCTACTCCGGGGCCTCCTACAATGAGCAGTTCTTC. Residues: CASTYSGASYNEQFF.

This chain joins TRBV27 and TRBJ1-5; D is perhaps TRBD1 (6 bases). This CDR3 spans 13 amino acids. From germline, CDR1 is MNHEY and CDR2 SMNVEV (reference sequence). V dropped 6 bases and J dropped 6 bases, with 12 bases sitting between them. The CDR3 DNA follows: TGTGCCAGCAGGTTGCAAGGGGGTCAGCCCCAGCATTTT. This sequence encodes CASRLQGGQPQHF.

The V gene is TRBV5-6, the J gene TRBJ1-2; 9 nucleotides align to TRBD1. With 0 bases clipped from V and 5 bases from J, the junction kept 8 bases outside the gene matches. The CDR3 is 16 residues long. Germline CDR1 is SGHDT and CDR2 is YYEEEE. In DNA form, the CDR3 reads TGTGCCAGCAGCTTGGTGGACAGGGGTGGGAGGTATGGCTACACCTTC. Its protein product is CASSLVDRGGRYGYTF.